These T cell receptor beta chains were read from a single sample in a study of control samples from healthy donors and cancer patients. The table came from immunoSEQ multiplex PCR; TCRdb's copy has only in-frame clones and leaves some out. The sample shows around 95,000 clones, roughly 90% of them seen only once. The sample taken for sequencing was blood. These receptors were obtained from a woman in her forties or fifties in good health. Each CDR3 is given with its conserved first and last residue. The D gene is left open where the match is weak.

J	V	D	CDR3
TRBJ1-5	TRBV12-5	TRBD1	CASGMPDRGSNQPQHF
TRBJ2-7	TRBV27	.	CASSYGGTSYEQYF
TRBJ2-3	TRBV5-1	.	CASSRGGTDTQYF
TRBJ2-6	TRBV5-1	.	CASSVQGLGAGANVLTF
TRBJ2-4	TRBV2	.	CASSDDRNARAKNIQYF
TRBJ2-5	TRBV3-1/TRBV3-2	TRBD2	CASSLLPGLGGETQYF
TRBJ1-2	TRBV3-1/TRBV3-2	TRBD1	CASSSGGASYGYTF
TRBJ1-1	TRBV7-9	TRBD1	CASSPPGDRGKLNTEAFF
TRBJ2-1	TRBV11-2	TRBD2	CASSLGSLAGNEQFF
TRBJ2-7	TRBV24-1	TRBD1	CATRGTGSDEQYF
TRBJ1-3	TRBV4-1	TRBD1	CASSQDWAPGGSGNTIYF
TRBJ2-3	TRBV24-1	TRBD2	CATSDFAGESTDTQYF
TRBJ1-6	TRBV14	.	CASSQEVGGVRNSPLHF
TRBJ2-3	TRBV27	.	CASSFRGINTDTQYF
TRBJ2-5	TRBV11-2	TRBD2	CASSLGASGSQETQYF
TRBJ2-2	TRBV18	.	CASSNNSGNTGELFF
TRBJ1-2	TRBV7-9	.	CASSLETAVYGYTF
TRBJ1-5	TRBV6-1	.	CASSERELRYGPQHF
TRBJ1-2	TRBV13	TRBD1	CASSARGNYGYTF
TRBJ1-1	TRBV12-3/TRBV12-4	.	CASSMQGWGAFF
TRBJ1-4	TRBV6-5	TRBD1	CASTEDREEEKLFF
TRBJ2-1	TRBV4-3	.	CASSPLGGLPNEQFF
TRBJ2-1	TRBV3-1/TRBV3-2	.	CASSQYGRPAGVGYNEQFF
TRBJ1-1	TRBV4-1	.	CASSQFIFGTNTEAFF
TRBJ2-3	TRBV19	.	CASSPGDTNTDTQYF
TRBJ1-6	TRBV9	.	CASSVGGGQDNSPLHF
TRBJ2-5	TRBV5-1	.	CASSPAPGYQETQYF
TRBJ1-6	TRBV6-5	.	CASSYSQGPNSPLHF
TRBJ2-1	TRBV5-1	.	CASSPGGIVRWGDHYNEQFF
TRBJ2-3	TRBV6-5	.	CASSYRTGKSDTQYF
TRBJ2-3	TRBV5-6	TRBD2	CASSLQAGGSSVAQYF
TRBJ1-1	TRBV24-1	TRBD1	CATMEGQRGTEAFF
TRBJ1-5	TRBV2	.	CASSEGRRNQPQHF
TRBJ2-3	TRBV5-1	.	CASSFGYDLRTDTQYF
TRBJ1-4	TRBV30	.	CAWSPTGIGEKLFF
TRBJ2-4	TRBV18	.	CASSPEIGLNPSDLAKNIQYF
TRBJ1-2	TRBV27	.	CASSLTGIFGYTF
TRBJ2-1	TRBV5-1	TRBD1	CASSSVPGQGALGEQFF
TRBJ1-3	TRBV7-2	.	CASSFTGNTIYF
TRBJ2-3	TRBV5-1	TRBD2	CASSHIPGLAGVTDTQYF